This is a list of T cell receptor beta chains from one sample in a study of PD-1 and CTLA-4 blockade in melanoma. TCRdb keeps only in-frame clones here, not all; method: immunoSEQ multiplex PCR. The sample shows around 32,000 clones, around nine tenths of them seen only once. This material consisted of CD8+ T cells from peripheral blood, taken before anti-PD-1 treatment. These receptors were collected from a human donor with melanoma. Both conserved end residues are part of each CDR3. Fields, in order: clone size, V gene, J gene, D gene, CDR3 DNA, CDR3 protein. D genes are given only for firm matches. Clone size, where shown, is once, few, many, or a class for clones that have expanded.

>-|TRBV19|TRBJ1-2|-
TGTGCCAGTAGTATGAACGGAGCTAACTATGGCTACACCTTC
CASSMNGANYGYTF
>-|TRBV29-1|TRBJ2-5|-
TGCAGCGTTGCTGGACCCCGGGAGACCCAGTACTTC
CSVAGPRETQYF
>once|TRBV2|TRBJ2-4|TRBD1
TGTGCCAGCAGGACAGGGGTAGCCAAAAACATTCAGTACTTC
CASRTGVAKNIQYF
>-|TRBV6-5|TRBJ1-1|-
TGTGCCAGCAGCCGACCATCCCTCAACACTGAAGCTTTCTTT
CASSRPSLNTEAFF
>-|TRBV7-9|TRBJ2-1|TRBD2
TGTGCCAGCAGTTTACCGGGACTAGCGACCTATGAGCAGTTCTTC
CASSLPGLATYEQFF
>few|TRBV28|TRBJ2-1|TRBD2
TGTGCCAGCAGTTTGGGTAGCGGGATTGGTGAGCAGTTCTTC
CASSLGSGIGEQFF
>few|TRBV19|TRBJ1-6|-
TGTGCCAGTACTCCCCTGTACTCCTATAATTCACCCCTCCACTTT
CASTPLYSYNSPLHF
>-|TRBV6-5|TRBJ1-1|-
TGTGCCAGCAGCCCCGGGGCGGGCACTGAAGCTTTCTTT
CASSPGAGTEAFF
>-|TRBV19|TRBJ2-1|-
TGTGCCAGTAGTATAGGGAGCGGCTACAATGAGCAGTTCTTC
CASSIGSGYNEQFF
>-|TRBV30|TRBJ2-7|-
TGTGCCTGGAGTGTACTGAATTCCTACGAGCAGTACTTC
CAWSVLNSYEQYF
>-|TRBV28|TRBJ1-5|-
TGTGCCAGCAGTTCCCAGACAGGCTATAGCAATCAGCCCCAGCATTTT
CASSSQTGYSNQPQHF
>-|TRBV27|TRBJ2-2|TRBD1
TGTGCCAGCTCCGACAGGGGAAACACCGGGGAGCTGTTTTTT
CASSDRGNTGELFF
>-|TRBV13|TRBJ1-2|TRBD1
TGTGCCAGCAGCTTACCCTCTACAGGGGGGCACTATGGCTACACCTTC
CASSLPSTGGHYGYTF
>-|TRBV13|TRBJ1-1|-
TGTGCCAGCAGCCCTGAGCGGAGGGAATATGAAGCTTTCTTT
CASSPERREYEAFF
>-|TRBV6-5|TRBJ1-5|-
TGTGCCAGCAGACAGGCGACATATAGCAATCAGCCCCAGCATTTT
CASRQATYSNQPQHF
>-|TRBV1|TRBJ1-5|-
TGCACCAGCAGCCAAGAGGAATGGCCCCAGCATTTT
CTSSQEEWPQHF
>-|TRBV19|TRBJ2-6|TRBD1
TGTGCCAGTAGTATGGGAGAAGGACAGGGCTTTGGGGCCAACGTCCTGACTTTC
CASSMGEGQGFGANVLTF
>-|TRBV5-1|TRBJ2-7|TRBD1
TGCGCCAGCAGCTTGTGGGGGACAGGGATCTACGAGCAGTACTTC
CASSLWGTGIYEQYF
>few|TRBV5-4|TRBJ2-6|TRBD1
TGTGCCAGCAGCTTACGGCAGGGGGTATTCTCTGGGGCCAACGTCCTGACTTTC
CASSLRQGVFSGANVLTF
>-|TRBV7-6|TRBJ2-7|-
TGTGCCAGCAGCCCCGGACCGAGTTCCTACGAGCAGTACTTC
CASSPGPSSYEQYF
>-|TRBV28|TRBJ1-5|-
TGTGCCAGCAGTGTGGACACGCTAAGCAATCAGCCCCAGCATTTT
CASSVDTLSNQPQHF
>-|TRBV6-1|TRBJ2-2|TRBD2
TGTGCCAGCAGTGAACCCCTTGAAGCGGGGGTGTTCAGCGGGGAGCTGTTTTTT
CASSEPLEAGVFSGELFF
>-|TRBV2|TRBJ2-1|TRBD2
TGTGCCAGCGAGGGGGGGCTAGCGGGGCTCAATGAGCAGTTCTTC
CASEGGLAGLNEQFF
>-|TRBV14|TRBJ2-7|TRBD2
TGTGCCAGCAGCCTGCTGGATAGCGGGAGCTACGAGCAGTACTTC
CASSLLDSGSYEQYF
>-|TRBV5-4|TRBJ1-2|-
TGTGCCAGCAGCGCCCCCGGGACAACGTATAACTATGGCTACACCTTC
CASSAPGTTYNYGYTF
>medium-sized|TRBV6-4|TRBJ2-3|TRBD2
TGTGCCAGCAGTGACTCTAGCGGGGGCGCAGATACGCAGTATTTT
CASSDSSGGADTQYF
>-|TRBV20-1|TRBJ2-3|-
TGCAGTGCCCAGGCCACAGATACGCAGTATTTT
CSAQATDTQYF
>-|TRBV19|TRBJ1-2|-
TGTGCCAGCTTACAGGGAGGGTATGGCTACACCTTC
CASLQGGYGYTF
>-|TRBV5-5|TRBJ2-2|-
TGTGCCAGCAGCTTGATAGTAGGCCGGAACACCGGGGAGCTGTTTTTT
CASSLIVGRNTGELFF
>few|TRBV7-9|TRBJ2-7|-
TGTGCCAGCACCCCCCAGGGTACCTACGAGCAGTACTTC
CASTPQGTYEQYF
>-|TRBV19|TRBJ1-5|-
TGTGCCAGTAGTATCGTGGGGAGCAATCAGCCCCAGCATTTT
CASSIVGSNQPQHF
>-|TRBV4-1|TRBJ1-1|-
TGCGCCAGCAGCCAAGAACCCACAGGGACTGAAGCTTTCTTT
CASSQEPTGTEAFF
>-|TRBV9|TRBJ2-5|-
TGTGCCAGCAGCGTAGCCAGGACTGGTGGACGAGAGACCCAGTACTTC
CASSVARTGGRETQYF
>-|TRBV3-1/TRBV3-2|TRBJ2-5|-
TGTGCCAGCAGCCCTGGAGCGGGAGAGACCCAGTACTTC
CASSPGAGETQYF
>-|TRBV27|TRBJ1-1|-
TGTGCCAGCAGTTGGGACTTCAACACTGAAGCTTTCTTT
CASSWDFNTEAFF